This T cell receptor beta chain was found in a study of CD8+ T cells in alopecia areata. Reverse transcription of extracted RNA yielded cDNA, which provided the sequencing template. Data came from immunoSEQ multiplex PCR; TCRdb stores just in-frame clones and leaves some out. The repertoire holds 90,000 to 150,000 clones, with more than 30% as singletons. V lost 1 base, J lost 1 base, and 10 bases lay in between. Germline CDR1 is SGHDN and CDR2 is FVKESK. CDR3 length equals 15 residues. This clone was counted between two and nine times. Sorting from PBMCs produced CD4+ and CD8+ T cells. V is TRBV14 and J is TRBJ1-1; TRBD1 is a possible D gene (5 bases). Material for sequencing was CD4+ T cells sorted from blood. This sequence was found in a human donor with alopecia areata. The CDR3 DNA reads as TGTGCCAGCAGCCAAGTCCCGGGGGGGAACACTGAAGCTTTCTTT. It codes for CASSQVPGGNTEAFF. Supplemented by reference TRBV14 and TRBJ1-1, the full variable domain reads EAGVTQFPSHSVIEKGQTVTLRCDPISGHDNLYWYRRVMGKEIKFLLHFVKESKQDESGMPNNRFLAERTGGTYSTLKVQPAELEDSGVYFCASSQVPGGNTEAFFGQGTRLTVV.